This T cell receptor beta chain is drawn from a study of graft-versus-host responses after intestinal transplantation. Study details: Transplants given to recipients were multivisceral, liver-intestinal, or isolated intestinal. Study results and caveats: Early post-transplant HvG declines showed an association with peak circulating GvH clone levels.

Concerning this clone: The antigen is unknown.

The CDR3 has 16 residues. Germline CDR1 reads MNHEY; CDR2 reads SMNVEV (reference sequence). The V segment lost 6 bases and the J segment 7 bases; nucleotides outside the gene matches: 17. Some clones are missing from TCRdb's copy, which holds only in-frame ones; the method was immunoSEQ multiplex PCR. Of 84,000 or so clones detected, over 80% appear once; the ten largest clones hold about 1%. This sequence originates from a human donor who was the organ donor for an intestinal transplant. This sample comprised unstimulated CD8+ T cells sorted from spleen or lymph node cells, obtained before transplant. The chain couples TRBV27 to TRBJ1-2, with 7 nucleotides matching TRBD1. For the CDR3, the DNA is TGTGCCAGCAGACAGCACGGCCCGGACAGGTACTTTGGCTACACCTTC. This gives the protein CASRQHGPDRYFGYTF.